The 21 T cell receptor beta chains below come from one sample, sequenced in a study of resident and recirculating memory T cells in vitiligo (dated by TCRdb to the late 2010s). Libraries came from the immunoSEQ multiplex PCR assay. Imported from immuneACCESS, the table was reduced by TCRdb to in-frame sequences with V and J called. These copies leave out some clones; in studies compared against another copy, an unresolved V gene accounts for under half, and the cause of the remainder is not known. This sample comprises around 76,000 clones, approximately 93% of them detected only once. In total, the top ten clones hold more than 4% of the sample. Sequenced sample: blood. All receptors derive from a male donor with vitiligo.

This chain connects TRBV5-4 to TRBJ2-1; D possibly corresponds to TRBD2 (7 bases). CDR1 SGHNT and CDR2 YYREEE come from the germline V gene (reference sequence). The CDR3 sequence is 12 residues long. V shed 4 bases and J shed 9 bases, with 11 bases lying between them. The CDR3 DNA follows: TGTGCCAGCAGCCTGGGGGGGCGTGAGCAGTTCTTC. Translated: CASSLGGREQFF.

V and J are TRBV7-9 and TRBJ1-4, with D unresolved. The ends were cut back, 1 base at V and 3 bases at J, with 6 bases in the middle. Germline CDR1 reads SEHNR; CDR2 reads FQNEAQ (reference sequence). CDR3 length: 14 residues. The CDR3 DNA sequence: TGTGCCAGCAGCTTAGTCCAGTCTAATGAAAAACTGTTTTTT. Residues: CASSLVQSNEKLFF.

The CDR3 DNA reads TGTGCCAGCAGTTCCCCCCAGTCTGGCTACACCTTC. Protein product: CASSSPQSGYTF. The chain joins TRBV6-5 to TRBJ1-2; D is unclear. The V end lost 4 bases, the J end lost 7 bases, and 10 bases lay between the germline ends. The CDR3 has 12 amino acids. CDR1 and CDR2 from the germline V gene are MNHEY and SVGAGI.

The chain joins TRBV6-1 to TRBJ1-2; weak D call: TRBD1 (5 bases). This CDR3 is 14 amino acids long. Germline CDR1 reads MNHNS; CDR2 reads SASEGT. Trimming shortened V by 0 bases and J by 5 bases, and 10 bases separated the two germline ends. The CDR3 DNA reads TGTGCCAGCAGTGAAGCGGGCAGGGATTATGGCTACACCTTC. Encoded protein: CASSEAGRDYGYTF.

The V call is TRBV7-2, the J call TRBJ2-5; 12 bases align to TRBD2. Germline V CDR1 and CDR2: SGHTA, FQGNSA. V lost 1 base and J lost 13; bases outside the gene matches: 7. This CDR3 has 14 amino acids. CDR3 DNA sequence: TGTGCCAGCAGCTTAGATGCTAGCGGGGGGGCTGGGTACTTC. This translates into CASSLDASGGAGYF.

This chain connects TRBV25-1 to TRBJ2-5, with D perhaps matching TRBD1 (6 bases). From germline, CDR1 is MGHDK and CDR2 SYGVNS. The CDR3 totals 15 residues. Trimming took off 5 bases at V and 3 bases at J, with 16 bases between the two ends. The chain's CDR3 is CASSLQGLLKETQYF. In nucleotides, the CDR3 is TGTGCCAGCAGTTTACAGGGTCTTCTTAAAGAGACCCAGTACTTC.

The rearrangement joins TRBV30 to TRBJ1-1, with D maybe TRBD1 (6 bases). V was clipped by 1 base and J by 6 bases, with 21 bases between them. Germline values: CDR1 GTSNPN, CDR2 SVGIG (reference sequence). This CDR3 has 16 residues. The CDR3 loop reads CAWSARTVSGGAEAFF. The CDR3, as DNA: TGTGCCTGGAGTGCTCGGACAGTCTCCGGTGGGGCTGAAGCTTTCTTT. The whole variable domain, filled in from reference TRBV30 and TRBJ1-1, reads SQTIHQWPATLVQPVGSPLSLECTVEGTSNPNLYWYRQAAGRGLQLLFYSVGIGQISSEVPQNLSASRPQDRQFILSSKKLLLSDSGFYLCAWSARTVSGGAEAFFGQGTRLTVV.

The V and J genes are TRBV30 and TRBJ2-1; tentatively, D is TRBD2 (7 bases). The CDR3 is 17 residues long. Germline assignment: CDR1 GTSNPN and CDR2 SVGIG (reference sequence). Trimming removed 0 bases from V and 7 bases from J, with 22 bases in between. DNA for the CDR3: TGTGCCTGGAGTGTAGGGGGACTACGGTTTAAGACGAATGAGCAGTTCTTC. Protein: CAWSVGGLRFKTNEQFF.

The chain is built from TRBV5-4 and TRBJ2-1; D gene ambiguous. Trimming left V 2 bases short and J 4 bases short, with 7 bases between. In germline, CDR1 is SGHNT, CDR2 YYREEE (reference sequence). This CDR3 is built from 13 residues. CDR3 sequence (DNA): TGTGCCAGCAGCTTCCCAGGATACAATGAGCAGTTCTTC. Its protein is CASSFPGYNEQFF.

The J gene is TRBJ1-6, the V gene TRBV5-1, with D possibly TRBD1 on 6 matching bases. The CDR3 contains 15 residues. Deletions cut 0 bases from V and 8 bases from J, with 12 bases between. Germline lookup yields CDR1 SGHRS and CDR2 YFSETQ. The CDR3 coding sequence is TGCGCCAGCAGCTTGGGATTACAGGGCCATTCACCCCTCCACTTT. Protein: CASSLGLQGHSPLHF.

The V call is TRBV19, the J call TRBJ1-1, with D uncertain. The CDR3 length is 14 residues. Germline loops: CDR1 LNHDA, CDR2 SQIVND (reference sequence). Trimming stripped 7 bases from V and 1 base from J, with 13 bases between. This CDR3 reads CASTYRRENTEAFF. CDR3 sequence (DNA): TGTGCCAGTACTTATCGTCGGGAGAACACTGAAGCTTTCTTT.

This clone appeared once. V is TRBV2 and J is TRBJ2-2; D is perhaps TRBD2 (7 bases). V lost 8 bases to trimming and J lost 6 bases, with 16 bases between them. The CDR3 length is 14 residues. Germline values: CDR1 SNHLY, CDR2 FYNNEI. The CDR3 region is CASGRGGPAGELFF. The CDR3, as DNA: TGTGCCAGCGGGAGGGGGGGACCAGCCGGGGAGCTGTTTTTT.

The chain combines TRBV5-4 with TRBJ2-1; 12 bases agree with TRBD2. Per germline, CDR1 SGHNT and CDR2 YYREEE (reference sequence). This CDR3 has 15 residues. V gave up 2 bases and J gave up 8 bases; unmatched junction bases: 5. This chain's CDR3 is CASSFSLAGGDEQFF. For the CDR3, the DNA is TGTGCCAGCAGCTTTAGTCTAGCGGGGGGGGATGAGCAGTTCTTC.

The chain joins TRBV27 to TRBJ2-5; 7 bases match TRBD1. The J segment lost 5 bases and the V segment lost 6 bases, leaving 6 bases of the junction unmatched. CDR3 length equals 13 residues. Germline values: CDR1 MNHEY, CDR2 SMNVEV (reference sequence). The CDR3 DNA reads TGTGCCAGCAGGGAAACCAGGGGGGAGACCCAGTACTTC. Protein product: CASRETRGETQYF.

This chain uses TRBV6-1 with TRBJ1-5; TRBD1 matches 10 bases. There are 15 residues in the CDR3. After removal of 7 bases from V and 0 bases from J, the junction contained 3 bases not matched to a gene. In germline, CDR1 is MNHNS, CDR2 SASEGT. The CDR3 DNA reads TGTGCCAGCATCGGACAGGGGGTTAGCAATCAGCCCCAGCATTTT. It codes for CASIGQGVSNQPQHF.

The V gene is TRBV7-3, the J gene TRBJ2-2, with 9 bases aligning to TRBD2. CDR3 length: 18 residues. Germline V gene lookup returns CDR1 SGHTA and CDR2 FQGTGA. Trimming removed 5 bases from V and 4 bases from J; junction bases left unmatched: 14. CDR3 loop: CASSPDWASGEGTGELFF. In DNA form, the CDR3 reads TGTGCCAGCAGCCCTGATTGGGCTAGCGGGGAGGGCACCGGGGAGCTGTTTTTT.

The chain combines TRBV19 with TRBJ1-1; unclear D gene. This CDR3 has 11 amino acids. Germline lookup yields CDR1 LNHDA and CDR2 SQIVND (reference sequence). V dropped 11 bases and J dropped 1 base, with 8 bases sitting between them. In DNA form, the CDR3 reads TGTGCCGCCCGGGGGAACACTGAAGCTTTCTTT. This encodes CAARGNTEAFF.

This rearrangement joins TRBV19 to TRBJ1-2; the D gene is possibly TRBD1 (5 bases). The germline CDR1 and CDR2 sequences are LNHDA and SQIVND (reference sequence). Trimming removed 8 bases from V and 6 bases from J, with 10 bases in between. This CDR3 is built from 11 residues. The CDR3 DNA follows: TGTGCCAGTTTACGGGGGAATGGCTACACCTTC. It translates to CASLRGNGYTF.

The rearrangement uses TRBV5-1 and TRBJ2-5; D call uncertain. This CDR3 has 14 residues. The V and J ends lost 1 base and 3 bases respectively, with 10 bases between them. Germline V CDR1 and CDR2: SGHRS, YFSETQ. The CDR3 protein is CASSLYRDEETQYF. The CDR3 DNA reads as TGCGCCAGCAGCTTGTACAGAGACGAAGAGACCCAGTACTTC.

This clone was observed a single time. The chain joins TRBV10-3 to TRBJ1-4, with a tentative D call TRBD1 (5 bases). Between the trimmed V and J ends, which lost 4 bases and 8 bases, there was a span of 20 bases. The CDR3 runs to 16 residues. Germline CDR1 and CDR2: ENHRY and SYGVKD. The CDR3 nucleotides read TGTGCCATCAGTGGGGGAGGGACCTTGGGGGACGAAAAACTGTTTTTT. Its translation: CAISGGGTLGDEKLFF.

This clone was detected once. The CDR3 nucleotides are TGTGCCAGCAGTTACGCAGGGATCACTGAAGCTTTCTTT. Protein: CASSYAGITEAFF. The rearrangement uses TRBV6-5 and TRBJ1-1; perhaps TRBD1 as D (5 bases). This CDR3 spans 13 amino acids. Germline V gives CDR1 MNHEY, CDR2 SVGAGI. Between the trimmed V and J ends, which lost 2 bases and 4 bases, there was a span of 8 bases.